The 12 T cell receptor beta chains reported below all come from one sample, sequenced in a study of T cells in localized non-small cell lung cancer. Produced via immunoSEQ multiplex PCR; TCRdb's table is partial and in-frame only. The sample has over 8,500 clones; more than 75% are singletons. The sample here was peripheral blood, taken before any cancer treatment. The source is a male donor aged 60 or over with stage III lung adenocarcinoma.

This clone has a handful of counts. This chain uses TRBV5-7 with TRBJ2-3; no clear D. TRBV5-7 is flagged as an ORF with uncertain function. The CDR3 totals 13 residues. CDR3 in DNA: TGTGCGCTAAAATGGAGCTTAACAGATACGCAGTATTTT. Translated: CALKWSLTDTQYF.

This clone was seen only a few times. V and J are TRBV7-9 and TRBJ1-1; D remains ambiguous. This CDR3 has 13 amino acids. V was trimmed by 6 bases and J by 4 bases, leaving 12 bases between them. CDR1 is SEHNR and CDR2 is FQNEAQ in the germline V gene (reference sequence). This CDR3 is CASSPDVGTEAFF. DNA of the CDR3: TGTGCCAGCAGTCCGGACGTCGGCACTGAAGCTTTCTTT.

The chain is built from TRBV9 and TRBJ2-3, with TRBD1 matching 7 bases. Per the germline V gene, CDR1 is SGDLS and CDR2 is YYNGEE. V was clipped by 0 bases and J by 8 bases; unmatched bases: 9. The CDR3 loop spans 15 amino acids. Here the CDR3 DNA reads TGTGCCAGCAGCGTAGCTGGGACAGATGAAGGTACGCAGTATTTT. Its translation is CASSVAGTDEGTQYF. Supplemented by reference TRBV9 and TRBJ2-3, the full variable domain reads DSGVTQTPKHLITATGQRVTLRCSPRSGDLSVYWYQQSLDQGLQFLIQYYNGEERAKGNILERFSAQQFPDLHSELNLSSLELGDSALYFCASSVAGTDEGTQYFGPGTRLTVL.

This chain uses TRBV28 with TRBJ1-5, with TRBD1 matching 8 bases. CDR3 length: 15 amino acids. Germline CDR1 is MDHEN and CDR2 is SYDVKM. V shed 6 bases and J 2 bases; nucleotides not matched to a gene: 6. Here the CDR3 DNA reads TGTGCCAGCAGGGTCAGGGGGCGAGGCAATCAGCCCCAGCATTTT. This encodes CASRVRGRGNQPQHF.

In DNA, the CDR3 is TGTGCCATCGGGGGTAGGAAACCTAACTGGGGGCAGTTCTTC. Translating gives CAIGGRKPNWGQFF. The chain recombines TRBV10-3 with TRBJ2-1; D may correspond to TRBD1 or TRBD2 (5 bases each). The CDR3 runs 14 residues. Germline CDR1 and CDR2: ENHRY and SYGVKD. V lost 8 bases and J lost 12, with 23 bases in between.

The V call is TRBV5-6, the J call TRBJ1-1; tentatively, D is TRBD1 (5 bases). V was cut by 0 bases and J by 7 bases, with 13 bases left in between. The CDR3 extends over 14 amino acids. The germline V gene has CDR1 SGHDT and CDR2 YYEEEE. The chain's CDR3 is CASSLVGAGGEAFF. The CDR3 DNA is TGTGCCAGCAGCTTGGTCGGGGCCGGGGGTGAAGCTTTCTTT.

The CDR3 protein is CASKGEGYTF. CDR3 nucleotide sequence: TGTGCCAGCAAGGGGGAAGGCTACACCTTC. The chain links TRBV6-5 to TRBJ1-2, with D perhaps matching TRBD1 (6 bases). The CDR3 is made up of 10 amino acids. Germline CDR1 is MNHEY and CDR2 is SVGAGI. V gave up 7 bases and J gave up 8 bases, with 8 bases separating them.

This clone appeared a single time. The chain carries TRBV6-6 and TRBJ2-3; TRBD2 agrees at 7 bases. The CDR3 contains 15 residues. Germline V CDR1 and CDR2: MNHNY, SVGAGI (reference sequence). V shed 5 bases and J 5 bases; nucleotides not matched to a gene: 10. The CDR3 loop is CASSPSRGGRDTQYF. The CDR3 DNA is TGTGCCAGCAGTCCGTCCCGGGGAGGGAGAGATACGCAGTATTTT.

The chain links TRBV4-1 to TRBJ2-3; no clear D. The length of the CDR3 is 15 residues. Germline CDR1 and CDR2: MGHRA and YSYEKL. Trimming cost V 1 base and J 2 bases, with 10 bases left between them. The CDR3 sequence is CASSQGLVITDTQYF. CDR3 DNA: TGCGCCAGCAGCCAAGGGCTAGTGATCACAGATACGCAGTATTTT.

The CDR3: CASSLGRRVTEAFF. In DNA form, the CDR3 reads TGTGCCAGCAGCTTAGGACGGCGTGTCACTGAAGCTTTCTTT. This rearrangement joins TRBV7-8 to TRBJ1-1; D is unresolved. The CDR3 totals 14 residues. Germline assignment: CDR1 SGHVS and CDR2 FQNEAQ. The V end lost 1 base, the J end lost 4 bases, and 10 bases lay between the germline ends. Looking up the rest from reference TRBV7-8 and TRBJ1-1 gives the full variable domain: GAGVSQSPRYKVAKRGQDVALRCDPISGHVSLFWYQQALGQGPEFLTYFQNEAQLDKSGLPSDRFFAERPEGSVSTLKIQRTQQEDSAVYLCASSLGRRVTEAFFGQGTRLTVV.

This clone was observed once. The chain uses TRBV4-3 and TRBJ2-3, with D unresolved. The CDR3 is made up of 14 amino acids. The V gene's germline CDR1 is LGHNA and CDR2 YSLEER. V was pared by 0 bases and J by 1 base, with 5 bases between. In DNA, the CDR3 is TGCGCCAGCAGCCAAGATCGGGGCACAGATACGCAGTATTTT. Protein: CASSQDRGTDTQYF.

The CDR3 bases are TGTGCCAGCAGCGAAACAGGGGAGAGGGTCGAGCAGTACTTC. As protein: CASSETGERVEQYF. The V gene is TRBV9, the J gene TRBJ2-7; 7 bases agree with TRBD1. CDR3 length: 14 amino acids. Trimming removed 3 bases from V and 6 bases from J; junction bases left unmatched: 9. Germline assignment: CDR1 SGDLS and CDR2 YYNGEE. Full variable domain (missing parts from reference TRBV9 and TRBJ2-7): DSGVTQTPKHLITATGQRVTLRCSPRSGDLSVYWYQQSLDQGLQFLIQYYNGEERAKGNILERFSAQQFPDLHSELNLSSLELGDSALYFCASSETGERVEQYFGPGTRLTVT.